This passage covers 8 T cell receptor beta chains from one sample sequenced in a study of shared clonotypes between healthy human individuals (dated by TCRdb to between 2020 and 2021). Library construction relied on the immunoSEQ multiplex PCR assay. The table was pulled from immuneACCESS by TCRdb, which kept in-frame rearrangements only. Such tables lose some clones; where checked, under half of the loss comes from unresolved V genes, and the rest has no known cause. Here the sample has some 2.1 million clones; 90% to 95% occur a single time. The ten largest clones represent under 2% of the sample. For the CD8 naive samples, CD45RO-negative cells were positively selected for CCR7, yielding a CD45RA+CCR7+ population from which TemRA cells were excluded. Sequenced input: naive CD8+ T cells from PBMCs. This sample's cell subset or site label indicates: CD45RA+CCR7+. Receptor source: a young man in good health. Some clones in this sample may be carry-over from other donors' samples.

This CDR3 is CASSQWGGDYGYTF. Written as DNA, the CDR3 is TGTGCCAGCAGCCAATGGGGGGGTGACTATGGCTACACCTTC. The chain uses TRBV4-2 and TRBJ1-2; weak D call: TRBD1 (5 bases). The germline CDR1 and CDR2 sequences are LGHNA and YNFKEQ. The CDR3 contains 14 residues. With 2 bases removed from V and 3 bases from J, the gap between germline ends came to 10 bases.

The V call is TRBV27, the J call TRBJ1-1, with 8 bases lining up with TRBD1. Trimming cost V 3 bases and J 6 bases; bases outside gene matches: 6. CDR1 is MNHEY, CDR2 SMNVEV, per germline (reference sequence). The CDR3 runs to 14 residues. CDR3 DNA: TGTGCCAGCAGTTTGTCAGGGACAGGCGCTGAAGCTTTCTTT. It is translated as CASSLSGTGAEAFF.

The rearrangement uses TRBV2 and TRBJ1-1, with D uncertain. Germline V lookup: CDR1 SNHLY, CDR2 FYNNEI. CDR3 length: 16 residues. Trimming took 9 bases from V and 0 from J, leaving 20 bases between them. CDR3 DNA sequence: TGTGCCAGTCATGGGCAAGGAGTCCTAATGAACACTGAAGCTTTCTTT. As protein: CASHGQGVLMNTEAFF.

On this clone itself: The same CDR3 also results from other DNA sequences found in this sample. The chain links TRBV4-2 to TRBJ2-7, with 7 bases fitting TRBD1. Trimming took 3 bases from V and 2 from J; bases not matched to a gene: 7. Germline CDR1 LGHNA, CDR2 YNFKEQ. The CDR3 covers 15 residues. CDR3 nucleotide sequence: TGTGCCAGCAGCCAGGGACGACAGGGTACCTACGAGCAGTACTTC. It encodes CASSQGRQGTYEQYF.

The CDR3 is CASSQGTGSYEQYF. Here the CDR3 DNA reads TGTGCCAGCAGCCAAGGGACAGGGAGCTACGAGCAGTACTTC. This chain joins TRBV5-4 and TRBJ2-7; 9 nucleotides line up with TRBD1. In germline, CDR1 is SGHNT, CDR2 YYREEE (reference sequence). Losses at the gene ends were 4 bases for V and 3 bases for J; bases not matched to a gene: 5. The CDR3 contains 14 residues.

Details on this clone: Other DNA variants within this sample encode the same CDR3. The chain employs TRBV6-5 and TRBJ2-5; weak D call: TRBD2 (6 bases). V was pared by 0 bases and J by 0 bases, with 8 bases between. The CDR3 has 15 residues. Germline loops: CDR1 MNHEY, CDR2 SVGAGI. CDR3 sequence reads: CASSYSGGYQETQYF. The CDR3 coding sequence is TGTGCCAGCAGTTACTCCGGAGGGTACCAAGAGACCCAGTACTTC.

The chain is built from TRBV6-6 and TRBJ2-3, with D hard to call. The CDR3 runs to 14 residues. Germline loops: CDR1 MNHNY, CDR2 SVGAGI (reference sequence). The germline V and J ends were trimmed by 4 bases and 0 bases, with 8 bases remaining between them. CDR3 in amino acids: CASSSISSTDTQYF. CDR3 DNA sequence: TGTGCCAGCAGTTCTATTTCTAGCACAGATACGCAGTATTTT.

The chain has TRBV30 and TRBJ2-7; D unclear. V lost 2 bases to trimming and J lost 4 bases, with 24 bases between them. Germline V CDR1 and CDR2: GTSNPN, SVGIG (reference sequence). CDR3 length equals 17 residues. CDR3 residues: CAWSTPYTASPLYEQYF. CDR3 sequence (DNA): TGTGCCTGGAGTACCCCTTATACGGCCTCCCCTTTGTACGAGCAGTACTTC.